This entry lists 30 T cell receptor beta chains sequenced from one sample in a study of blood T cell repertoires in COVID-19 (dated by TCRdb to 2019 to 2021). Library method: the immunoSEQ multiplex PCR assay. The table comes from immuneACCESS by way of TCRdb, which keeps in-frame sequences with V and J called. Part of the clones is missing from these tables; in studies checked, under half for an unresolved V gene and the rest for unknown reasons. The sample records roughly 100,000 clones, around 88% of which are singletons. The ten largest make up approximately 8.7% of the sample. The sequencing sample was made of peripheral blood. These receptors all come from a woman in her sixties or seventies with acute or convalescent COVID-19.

This CDR3 is CASSVISGTSYEQYF. Written as DNA, the CDR3 is TGCGCCAGCAGCGTGATTAGCGGAACGTCCTACGAGCAGTACTTC. The chain has TRBV5-1 and TRBJ2-7, with D possibly TRBD2 on 6 matching bases. V lost 4 bases and J lost 1, with 15 bases in between. The CDR3 runs 15 residues. Germline lookup yields CDR1 SGHRS and CDR2 YFSETQ.

CDR3 bases: TGCAGCGTTGGACAGGGTCCCAATCAGCCCCAGCATTTT. Protein sequence: CSVGQGPNQPQHF. This sequence joins TRBV29-1 and TRBJ1-5, with 7 bases fitting TRBD1. V was clipped by 4 bases and J by 3 bases; unmatched bases: 3. In germline, CDR1 is SQVTM, CDR2 ANQGSEA. The CDR3 spans 13 residues. Combining the CDR3 with reference TRBV29-1 and TRBJ1-5 gives the whole variable domain SAVISQKPSRDICQRGTSLTIQCQVDSQVTMMFWYRQQPGQSLTLIATANQGSEATYESGFVIDKFPISRPNLTFSTLTVSNMSPEDSSIYLCSVGQGPNQPQHFGDGTRLSIL.

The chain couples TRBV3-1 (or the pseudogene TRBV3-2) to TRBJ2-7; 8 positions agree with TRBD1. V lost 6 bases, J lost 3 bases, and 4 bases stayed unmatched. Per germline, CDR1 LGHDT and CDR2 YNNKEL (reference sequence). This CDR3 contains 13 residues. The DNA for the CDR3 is TGTGCCAGCAGTCAGGGACAGGACTACGAGCAGTACTTC. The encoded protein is CASSQGQDYEQYF.

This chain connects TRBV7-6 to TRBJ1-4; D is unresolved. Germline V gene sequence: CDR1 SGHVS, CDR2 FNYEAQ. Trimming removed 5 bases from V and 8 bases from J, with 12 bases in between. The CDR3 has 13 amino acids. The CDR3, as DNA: TGTGCCAGCAGCCCGCGTGCGGGGGAAAAACTGTTTTTT. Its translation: CASSPRAGEKLFF.

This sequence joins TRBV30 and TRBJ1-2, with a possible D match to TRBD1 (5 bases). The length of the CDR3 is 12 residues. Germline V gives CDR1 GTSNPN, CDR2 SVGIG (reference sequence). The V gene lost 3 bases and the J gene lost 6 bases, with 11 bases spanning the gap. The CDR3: CAWSQGEDGYTF. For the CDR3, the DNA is TGTGCCTGGAGCCAAGGGGAGGATGGCTACACCTTC. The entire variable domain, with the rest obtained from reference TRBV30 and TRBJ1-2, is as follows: SQTIHQWPATLVQPVGSPLSLECTVEGTSNPNLYWYRQAAGRGLQLLFYSVGIGQISSEVPQNLSASRPQDRQFILSSKKLLLSDSGFYLCAWSQGEDGYTFGSGTRLTVV.

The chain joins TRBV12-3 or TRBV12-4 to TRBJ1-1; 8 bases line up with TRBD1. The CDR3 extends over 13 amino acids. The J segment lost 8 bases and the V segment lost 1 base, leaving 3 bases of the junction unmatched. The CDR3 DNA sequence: TGTGCCAGCAGTTTAGGAGGGACAGGAGAAGCTTTCTTT. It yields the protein CASSLGGTGEAFF.

This CDR3 reads CASSLPGVPLHF. In DNA, the CDR3 is TGTGCCAGCAGTTTGCCGGGGGTCCCCCTCCACTTT. This sequence joins TRBV12-3 or TRBV12-4 and TRBJ1-6, with D possibly matching TRBD1 (5 bases). V was pared by 3 bases and J by 13 bases, with 10 bases between. This CDR3 contains 12 residues.

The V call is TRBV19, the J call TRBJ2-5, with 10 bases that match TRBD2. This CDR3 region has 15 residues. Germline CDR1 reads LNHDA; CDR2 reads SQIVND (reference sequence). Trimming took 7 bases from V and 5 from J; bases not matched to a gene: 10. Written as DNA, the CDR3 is TGTGCCAGTACCCCTAGCGGGGGCGGAACTGAGACCCAGTACTTC. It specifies CASTPSGGGTETQYF.

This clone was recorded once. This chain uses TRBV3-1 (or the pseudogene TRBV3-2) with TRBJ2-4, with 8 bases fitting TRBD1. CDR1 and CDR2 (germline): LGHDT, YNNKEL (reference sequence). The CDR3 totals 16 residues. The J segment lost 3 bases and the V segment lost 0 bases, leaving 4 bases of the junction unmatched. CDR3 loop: CASSQDQGAGKNIQYF. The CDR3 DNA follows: TGTGCCAGCAGCCAAGACCAGGGGGCGGGCAAAAACATTCAGTACTTC.

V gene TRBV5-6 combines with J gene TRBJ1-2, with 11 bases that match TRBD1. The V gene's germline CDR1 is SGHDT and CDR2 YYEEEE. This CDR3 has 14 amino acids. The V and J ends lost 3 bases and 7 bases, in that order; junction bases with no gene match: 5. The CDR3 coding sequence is TGTGCCAGCAGCTCGGACAGGGGGCTTGGTGGCTACACCTTC. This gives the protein CASSSDRGLGGYTF.

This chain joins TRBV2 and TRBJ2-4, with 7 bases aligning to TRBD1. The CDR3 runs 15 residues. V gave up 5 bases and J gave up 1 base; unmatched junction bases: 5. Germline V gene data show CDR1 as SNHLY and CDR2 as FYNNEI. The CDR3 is CASSPLQGAKNIQYF. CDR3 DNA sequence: TGTGCCAGCAGTCCCCTACAGGGGGCCAAAAACATTCAGTACTTC.

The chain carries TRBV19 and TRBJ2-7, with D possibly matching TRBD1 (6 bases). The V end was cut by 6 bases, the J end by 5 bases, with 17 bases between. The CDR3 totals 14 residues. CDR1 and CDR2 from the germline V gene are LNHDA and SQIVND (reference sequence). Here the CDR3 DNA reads TGTGCCAGTAGGGCACAGGGTGGAATGGACGAGCAGTACTTC. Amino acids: CASRAQGGMDEQYF.

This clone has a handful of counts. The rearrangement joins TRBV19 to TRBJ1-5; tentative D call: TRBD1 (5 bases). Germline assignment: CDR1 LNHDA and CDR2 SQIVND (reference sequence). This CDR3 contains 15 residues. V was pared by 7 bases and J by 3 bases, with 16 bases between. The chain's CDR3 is CASNTGIGANQPQHF. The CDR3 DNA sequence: TGTGCCAGTAACACAGGCATCGGTGCCAATCAGCCCCAGCATTTT.

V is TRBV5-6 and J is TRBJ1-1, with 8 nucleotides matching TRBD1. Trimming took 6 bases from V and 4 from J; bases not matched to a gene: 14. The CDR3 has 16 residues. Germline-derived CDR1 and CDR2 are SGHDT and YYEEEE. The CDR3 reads CASKARPGGMGTEAFF. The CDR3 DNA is TGTGCCAGCAAGGCTCGGCCAGGGGGCATGGGCACTGAAGCTTTCTTT.

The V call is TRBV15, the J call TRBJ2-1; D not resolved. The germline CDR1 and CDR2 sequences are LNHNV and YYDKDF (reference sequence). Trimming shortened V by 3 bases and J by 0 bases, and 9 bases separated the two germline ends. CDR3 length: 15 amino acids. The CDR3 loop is CATSSLGFSYNEQFF. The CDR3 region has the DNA TGTGCCACCAGCAGCCTCGGGTTCTCCTACAATGAGCAGTTCTTC.

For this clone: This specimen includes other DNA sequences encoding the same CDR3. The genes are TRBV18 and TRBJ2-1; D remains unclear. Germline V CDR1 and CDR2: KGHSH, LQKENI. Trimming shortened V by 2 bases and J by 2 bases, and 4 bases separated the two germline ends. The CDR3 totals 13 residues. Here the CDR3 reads CASSPSTYNEQFF. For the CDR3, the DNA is TGTGCCAGCTCACCATCCACCTACAATGAGCAGTTCTTC.

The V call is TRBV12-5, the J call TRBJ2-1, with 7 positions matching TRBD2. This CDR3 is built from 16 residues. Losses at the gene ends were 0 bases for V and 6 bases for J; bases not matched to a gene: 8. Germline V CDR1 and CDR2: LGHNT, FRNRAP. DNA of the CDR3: TGTGCTAGTGGTTTGGTCGGGGGGAGTCGTAGCAATGAGCAGTTCTTC. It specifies CASGLVGGSRSNEQFF.

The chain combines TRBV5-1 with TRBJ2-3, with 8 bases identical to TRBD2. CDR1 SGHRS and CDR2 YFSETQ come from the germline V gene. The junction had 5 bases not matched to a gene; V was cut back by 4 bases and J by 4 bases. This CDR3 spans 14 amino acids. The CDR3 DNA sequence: TGCGCCAGCAGCGCCGGACTAGCAGCAGATACGCAGTATTTT. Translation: CASSAGLAADTQYF.

CDR3 residues: CASSPLTGGQSQETQYF. The CDR3 bases are TGTGCCAGCTCACCACTGACTGGGGGACAGTCCCAAGAGACCCAGTACTTC. This chain links TRBV18 with TRBJ2-5; 7 bases are a match to TRBD1. V shed 1 base, J shed 1 base, and the junction held 9 bases outside the gene matches. CDR3 length: 17 amino acids. CDR1 and CDR2 from the germline V gene are KGHSH and LQKENI.

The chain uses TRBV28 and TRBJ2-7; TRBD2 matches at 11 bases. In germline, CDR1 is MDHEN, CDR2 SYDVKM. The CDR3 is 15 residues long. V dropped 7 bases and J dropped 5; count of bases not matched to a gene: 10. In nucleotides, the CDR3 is TGTGCCAGCAACATAGCGGGAGGGTCGGGGGACGAGCAGTACTTC. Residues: CASNIAGGSGDEQYF.

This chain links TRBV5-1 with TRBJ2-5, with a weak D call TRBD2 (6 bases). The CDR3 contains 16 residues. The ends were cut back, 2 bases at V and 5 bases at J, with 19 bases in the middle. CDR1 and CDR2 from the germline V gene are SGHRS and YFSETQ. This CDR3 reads CASSFDGSSVRETQYF. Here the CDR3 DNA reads TGCGCCAGCAGCTTCGATGGGTCTAGCGTTAGGGAGACCCAGTACTTC.

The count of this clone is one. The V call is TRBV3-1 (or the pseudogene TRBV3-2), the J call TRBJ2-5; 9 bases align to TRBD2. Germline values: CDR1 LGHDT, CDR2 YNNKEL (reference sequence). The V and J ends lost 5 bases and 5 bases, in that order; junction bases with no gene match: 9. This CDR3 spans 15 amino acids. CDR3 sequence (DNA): TGTGCCAGCAGCAGCGGGGCGGGGGGGCGTGAGACCCAGTACTTC. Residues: CASSSGAGGRETQYF.

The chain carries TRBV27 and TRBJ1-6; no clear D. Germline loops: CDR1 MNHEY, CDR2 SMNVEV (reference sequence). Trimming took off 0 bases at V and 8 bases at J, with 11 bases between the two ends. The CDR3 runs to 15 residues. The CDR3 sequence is CASSLSPAGYSPLHF. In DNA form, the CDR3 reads TGTGCCAGCAGTTTATCCCCCGCAGGCTATTCACCCCTCCACTTT.

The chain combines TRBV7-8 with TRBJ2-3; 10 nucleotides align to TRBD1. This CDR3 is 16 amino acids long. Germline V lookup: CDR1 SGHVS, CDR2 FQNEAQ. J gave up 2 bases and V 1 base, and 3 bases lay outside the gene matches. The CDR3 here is CASSLVGTGATDTQYF. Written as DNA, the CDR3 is TGTGCCAGCAGCTTAGTGGGGACAGGGGCCACAGATACGCAGTATTTT.

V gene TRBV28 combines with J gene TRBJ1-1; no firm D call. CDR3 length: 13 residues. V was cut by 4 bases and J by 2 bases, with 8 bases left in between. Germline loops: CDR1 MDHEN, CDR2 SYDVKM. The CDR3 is CASSSYFNTEAFF. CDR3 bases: TGTGCCAGCAGTTCCTACTTCAACACTGAAGCTTTCTTT. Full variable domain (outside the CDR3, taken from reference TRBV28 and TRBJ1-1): DVKVTQSSRYLVKRTGEKVFLECVQDMDHENMFWYRQDPGLGLRLIYFSYDVKMKEKGDIPEGYSVSREKKERFSLILESASTNQTSMYLCASSSYFNTEAFFGQGTRLTVV.

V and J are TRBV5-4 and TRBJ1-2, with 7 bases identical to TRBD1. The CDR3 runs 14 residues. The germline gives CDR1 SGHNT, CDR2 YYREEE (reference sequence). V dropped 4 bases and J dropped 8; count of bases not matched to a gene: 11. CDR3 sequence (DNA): TGTGCCAGCAGCCCCCGACAGGGAATGGAAGGCTACACCTTC. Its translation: CASSPRQGMEGYTF.

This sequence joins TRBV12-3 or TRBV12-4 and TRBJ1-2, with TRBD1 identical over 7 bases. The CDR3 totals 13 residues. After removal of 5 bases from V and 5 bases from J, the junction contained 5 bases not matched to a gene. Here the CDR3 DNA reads TGTGCCAGCAGTACGGGACAGAGATATGGCTACACCTTC. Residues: CASSTGQRYGYTF.

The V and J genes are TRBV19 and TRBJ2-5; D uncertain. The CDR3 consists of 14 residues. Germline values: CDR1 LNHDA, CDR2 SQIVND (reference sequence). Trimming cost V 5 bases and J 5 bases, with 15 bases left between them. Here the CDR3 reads CASSRAGVRETQYF. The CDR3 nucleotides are TGTGCCAGTAGTCGTGCAGGCGTACGTGAGACCCAGTACTTC.

CDR3 loop: CASSRKGAGWNQETQYF. The CDR3 region has the DNA TGTGCCAGCAGCAGAAAGGGGGCAGGCTGGAACCAAGAGACCCAGTACTTC. V usage is TRBV7-6 and J usage is TRBJ2-5; TRBD1 matches at 7 bases. Trimming took 5 bases from V and 0 from J; bases not matched to a gene: 12. The CDR3 totals 17 residues. Germline CDR1 is SGHVS and CDR2 is FNYEAQ.

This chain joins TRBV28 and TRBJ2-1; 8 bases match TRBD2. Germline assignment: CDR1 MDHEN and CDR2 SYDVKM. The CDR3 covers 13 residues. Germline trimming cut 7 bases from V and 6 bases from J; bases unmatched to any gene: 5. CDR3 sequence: CASNIAGSNEQFF. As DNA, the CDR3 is TGTGCCAGCAACATAGCGGGAAGCAATGAGCAGTTCTTC.